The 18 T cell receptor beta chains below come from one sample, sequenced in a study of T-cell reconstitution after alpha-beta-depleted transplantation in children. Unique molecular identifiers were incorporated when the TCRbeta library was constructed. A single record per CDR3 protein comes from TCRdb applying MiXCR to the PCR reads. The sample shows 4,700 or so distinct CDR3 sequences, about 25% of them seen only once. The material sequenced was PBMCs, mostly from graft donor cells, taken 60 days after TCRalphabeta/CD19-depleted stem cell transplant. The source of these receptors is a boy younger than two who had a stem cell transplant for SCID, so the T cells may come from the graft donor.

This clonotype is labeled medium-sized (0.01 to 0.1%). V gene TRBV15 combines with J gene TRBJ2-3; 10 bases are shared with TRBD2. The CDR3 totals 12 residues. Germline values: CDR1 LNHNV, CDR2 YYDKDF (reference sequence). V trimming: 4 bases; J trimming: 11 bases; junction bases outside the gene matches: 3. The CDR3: CATSKRGGLQYF. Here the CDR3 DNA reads TGTGCCACCAGCAAGCGGGGGGGCCTGCAGTATTTT. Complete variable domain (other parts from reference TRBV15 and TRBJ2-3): DAMVIQNPRYQVTQFGKPVTLSCSQTLNHNVMYWYQQKSSQAPKLLFHYYDKDFNNEADTPDNFQSRRPNTSFCFLDIRSPGLGDTAMYLCATSKRGGLQYFGPGTRLTVL.

The DNA for the CDR3 is TGTAGCAATCAGCCCCAGCATTTT. This sequence encodes CSNQPQHF. The chain recombines TRBV15 with TRBJ1-5; D gene uncertain. In germline, CDR1 is LNHNV, CDR2 YYDKDF (reference sequence). CDR3 length: 8 residues. Filled out from reference TRBV15 and TRBJ1-5, the complete variable domain reads DAMVIQNPRYQVTQFGKPVTLSCSQTLNHNVMYWYQQKSSQAPKLLFHYYDKDFNNEADTPDNFQSRRPNTSFCFLDIRSPGLGDTAMYLCSNQPQHFGDGTRLSIL.

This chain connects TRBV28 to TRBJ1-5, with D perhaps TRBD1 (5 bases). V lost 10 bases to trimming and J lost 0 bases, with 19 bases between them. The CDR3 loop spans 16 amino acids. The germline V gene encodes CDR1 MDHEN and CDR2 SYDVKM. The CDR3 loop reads CAMGPGGGYSNQPQHF. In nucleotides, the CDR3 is TGTGCCATGGGCCCCGGCGGGGGGTATAGCAATCAGCCCCAGCATTTT.

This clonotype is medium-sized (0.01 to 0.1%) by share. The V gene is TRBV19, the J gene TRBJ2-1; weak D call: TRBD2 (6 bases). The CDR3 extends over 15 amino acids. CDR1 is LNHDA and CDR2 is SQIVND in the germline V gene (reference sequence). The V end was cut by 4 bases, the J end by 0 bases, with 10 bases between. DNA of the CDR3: TGTGCCAGTAGTACTACGGGGGTCTCCTACAATGAGCAGTTCTTC. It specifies CASSTTGVSYNEQFF.

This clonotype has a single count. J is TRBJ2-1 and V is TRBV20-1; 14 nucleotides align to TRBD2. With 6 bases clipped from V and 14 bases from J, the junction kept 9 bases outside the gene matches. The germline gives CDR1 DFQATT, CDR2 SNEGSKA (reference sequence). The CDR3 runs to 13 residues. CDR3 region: CSAVGLAGVVKFF. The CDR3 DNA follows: TGCAGTGCCGTGGGACTAGCGGGAGTAGTGAAGTTCTTC.

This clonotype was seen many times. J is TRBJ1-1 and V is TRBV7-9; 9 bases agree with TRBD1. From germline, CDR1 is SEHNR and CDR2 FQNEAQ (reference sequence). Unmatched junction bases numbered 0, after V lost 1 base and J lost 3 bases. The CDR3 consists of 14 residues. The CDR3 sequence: CASSLGDRDTEAFF. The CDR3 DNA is TGTGCCAGCAGCTTAGGGGACAGGGACACTGAAGCTTTCTTT.

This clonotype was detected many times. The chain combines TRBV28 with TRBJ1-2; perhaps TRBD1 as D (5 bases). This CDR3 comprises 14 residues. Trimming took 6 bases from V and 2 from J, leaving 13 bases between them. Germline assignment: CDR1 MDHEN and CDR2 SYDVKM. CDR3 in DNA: TGTGCCAGCAGATCCCCGGGACTCAACTATGGCTACACCTTC. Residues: CASRSPGLNYGYTF.

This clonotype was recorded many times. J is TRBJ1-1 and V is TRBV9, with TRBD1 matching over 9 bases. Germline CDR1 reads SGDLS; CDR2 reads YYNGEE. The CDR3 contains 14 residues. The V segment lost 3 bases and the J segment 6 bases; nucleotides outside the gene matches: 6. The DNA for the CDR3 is TGTGCCAGCAGCGCCCAGGACAGGGGAGCTGAAGCTTTCTTT. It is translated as CASSAQDRGAEAFF.

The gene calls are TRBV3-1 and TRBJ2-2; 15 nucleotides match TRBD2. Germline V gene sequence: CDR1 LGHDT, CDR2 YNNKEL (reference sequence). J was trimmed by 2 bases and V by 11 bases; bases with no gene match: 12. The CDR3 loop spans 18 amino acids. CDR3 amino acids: CASTKQGLAGGNTGELFF. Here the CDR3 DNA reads TGTGCCTCCACCAAGCAGGGACTAGCGGGGGGAAACACCGGGGAGCTGTTTTTT.

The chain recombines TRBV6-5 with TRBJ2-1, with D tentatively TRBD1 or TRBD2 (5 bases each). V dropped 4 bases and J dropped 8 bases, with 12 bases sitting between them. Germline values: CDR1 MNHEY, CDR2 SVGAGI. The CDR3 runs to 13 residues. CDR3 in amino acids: CASSWGWDYEQFF. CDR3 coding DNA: TGTGCCAGCAGTTGGGGGTGGGATTATGAGCAGTTCTTC.

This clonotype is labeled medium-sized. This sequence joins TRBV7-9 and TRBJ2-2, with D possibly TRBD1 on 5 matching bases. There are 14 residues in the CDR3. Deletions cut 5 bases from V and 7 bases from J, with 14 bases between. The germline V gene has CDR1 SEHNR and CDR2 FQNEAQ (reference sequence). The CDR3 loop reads CASSGREFGGELFF. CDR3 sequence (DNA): TGTGCCAGCAGCGGCAGGGAATTTGGCGGGGAGCTGTTTTTT.

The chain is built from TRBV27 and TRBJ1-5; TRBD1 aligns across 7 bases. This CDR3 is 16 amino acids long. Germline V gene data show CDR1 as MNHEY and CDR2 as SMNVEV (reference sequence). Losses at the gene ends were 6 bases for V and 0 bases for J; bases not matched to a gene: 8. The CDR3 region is CASRWDRTFSNQPQHF. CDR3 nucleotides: TGTGCCAGCAGGTGGGACAGAACTTTTAGCAATCAGCCCCAGCATTTT.

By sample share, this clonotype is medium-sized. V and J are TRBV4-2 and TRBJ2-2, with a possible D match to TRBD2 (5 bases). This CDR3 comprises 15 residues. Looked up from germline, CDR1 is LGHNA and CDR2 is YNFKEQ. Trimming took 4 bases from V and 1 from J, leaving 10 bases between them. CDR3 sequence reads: CASSLEGLNTGELFF. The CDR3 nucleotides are TGTGCCAGCAGCCTCGAGGGTTTGAACACCGGGGAGCTGTTTTTT.

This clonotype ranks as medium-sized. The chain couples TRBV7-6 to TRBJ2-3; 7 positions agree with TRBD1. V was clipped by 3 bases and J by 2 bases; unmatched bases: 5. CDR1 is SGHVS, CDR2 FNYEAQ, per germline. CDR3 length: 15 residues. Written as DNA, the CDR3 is TGTGCCAGCAGCTTCGGACAGGTCCTCACAGATACGCAGTATTTT. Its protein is CASSFGQVLTDTQYF.

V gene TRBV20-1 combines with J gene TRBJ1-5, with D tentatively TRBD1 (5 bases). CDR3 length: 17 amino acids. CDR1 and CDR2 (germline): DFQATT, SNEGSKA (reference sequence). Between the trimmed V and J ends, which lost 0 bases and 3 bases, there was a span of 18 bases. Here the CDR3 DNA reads TGCAGTGCTAGAGATCGACCCGGTAGGGGCGACAATCAGCCCCAGCATTTT. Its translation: CSARDRPGRGDNQPQHF.

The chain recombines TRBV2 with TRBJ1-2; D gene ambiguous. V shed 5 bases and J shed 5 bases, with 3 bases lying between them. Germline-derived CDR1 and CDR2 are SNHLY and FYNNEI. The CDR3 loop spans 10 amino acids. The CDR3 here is CASSYYGYTF. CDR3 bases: TGTGCCAGCAGTTATTATGGCTACACCTTC.

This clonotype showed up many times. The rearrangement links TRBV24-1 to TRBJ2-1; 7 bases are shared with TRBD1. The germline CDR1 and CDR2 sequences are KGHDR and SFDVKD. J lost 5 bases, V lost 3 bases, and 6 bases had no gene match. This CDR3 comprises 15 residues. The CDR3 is CATSDTGQINNEQFF. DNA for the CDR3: TGTGCCACCAGTGATACGGGACAGATAAACAATGAGCAGTTCTTC.

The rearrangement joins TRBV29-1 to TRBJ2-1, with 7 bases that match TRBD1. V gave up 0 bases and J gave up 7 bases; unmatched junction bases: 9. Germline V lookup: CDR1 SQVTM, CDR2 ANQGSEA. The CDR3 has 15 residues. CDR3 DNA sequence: TGCAGCGTTGAAGATGGGGGACAGAAACCAAATGAGCAGTTCTTC. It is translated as CSVEDGGQKPNEQFF.